This T cell receptor beta chain was recorded in a study of CD8+CD57+ T cells in acquired aplastic anemia. This clonotype was counted at least ten times. Genomic DNA templated the TCR beta VDJ and CDR3 profiling. TCRdb re-called the reads with MiXCR, one entry per CDR3 protein. The profile shows 150,000 to 200,000 distinct CDR3 sequences, roughly 50% of them singletons. The CDR3 length is 15 residues. Trimming removed 3 bases from V and 7 bases from J; junction bases left unmatched: 9. From germline, CDR1 is MNHNS and CDR2 SASEGT. Those patients picked for sequencing had displayed CD8+CD57+ cell expansion on flow cytometry.

The sequenced sample consisted of sorted CD4+, CD8+, or CD8+CD57+ T cells (not recorded which) from PBMCs. This TCR was recovered from a human donor with aplastic anemia. The chain has TRBV6-1 and TRBJ1-2; 9 nucleotides align to TRBD1. The CDR3 DNA sequence: TGTGCCAGCAGTGACCTCGGACAGGGGAAGTCTGGCTACACCTTC. It specifies CASSDLGQGKSGYTF.